Reported below is one TCR beta chain. This CDR3 has 17 residues. Germline lookup yields CDR1 SEHNR and CDR2 FQNEAQ (reference sequence). The V gene end was trimmed by 1 base and the J gene end by 0 bases; junction bases not matched to a gene: 7. The assay was immunoSEQ multiplex PCR, and TCRdb's table has in-frame clones only and misses some. The sample holds about 49,000 clones, almost 95% seen once. The data belong to a study of T cell changes during pregnancy in multiple sclerosis. The clonotype was recovered from a female donor with multiple sclerosis, enrolled in a pregnancy study. This sample comprised peripheral blood, obtained after pregnancy. This chain joins TRBV7-9 and TRBJ2-3; 7 nucleotides line up with TRBD2. CDR3 sequence (DNA): TGTGCCAGCAGCTTAGTGGGGAGGGGATCTAGCACAGATACGCAGTATTTT. It codes for CASSLVGRGSSTDTQYF. The full variable domain, rest sourced from reference TRBV7-9 and TRBJ2-3, is DTGVSQNPRHKITKRGQNVTFRCDPISEHNRLYWYRQTLGQGPEFLTYFQNEAQLEKSRLLSDRFSAERPKGSFSTLEIQRTEQGDSAMYLCASSLVGRGSSTDTQYFGPGTRLTVL.